Sequencing of this TCR beta chain was carried out in a study of blood T cells in healthy people across ages. As concerns this clonotype: The junction and the germline gene differ at one end; a read error may be behind it.

Sample-barcoded 5' priming and a J-beta primer mix drove a second PCR of 7 to 11 cycles. Every sample gave at least 2.5 million paired-end reads containing CDR3. From the 5' RACE reads, TCRdb called clonotypes with MiXCR, one entry per CDR3 protein. The sample carries hundreds of thousands of distinct CDR3 sequences, approximately 25% recorded once. Germline values: CDR1 MGHRA, CDR2 YSYEKL. The CDR3 has 13 residues. These records were also assigned to another study, of T cells of mothers and their children. That study reports: The yield was over 8 million TCR beta CDR3 reads from each mother and roughly 3 million from each child.

The sequence derives from a boy younger than 18 in good health. The sequencing input was blood. This chain uses TRBV4-1 with TRBJ2-7; no reliable D call. CDR3: CASSRTEGYEQCF. CDR3 bases: TGCGCCAGCAGCCGGACCGAAGGGTACGAGCAGTGCTTC.